This record concerns one TCR beta chain sequence. This sample is part of a study of blood T cell repertoires in COVID-19. About the research overall: COVID-19 samples collected from the United States, Italy and Spain covered acute and convalescent phases.

Original processing methods: Nucleated cell number was recorded as an estimate derived from reference gene primer amplification. Clones were read by immunoSEQ multiplex PCR, and TCRdb kept only the in-frame ones, dropping some. The DNA gave D and trimming, while V, J and clone size come from that table. The table includes 250,000 to 350,000 clones, roughly 87% detected once. Sequencing was carried out using peripheral blood. The clonotype originates from a woman aged 45-65 years who had recovered from COVID-19.

The CDR3 nucleotides read TGTGCCAGCAGTTACTCTAATTCGGTTTTTTGGACTAGCTCTTACAATGAGCAGTTCTTC. This translates into CASSYSNSVFWTSSYNEQFF. V gene TRBV6-2 or TRBV6-3 combines with J gene TRBJ2-1; TRBD2 matches 8 bases. This CDR3 has 20 amino acids. Germline CDR1 reads MNHEY; CDR2 reads SVGEGT. With V trimmed by 0 bases and J by 4 bases, 17 bases remained unmatched.